The table lists the clone carrying this T cell receptor beta chain with a count of one. This likely came from a read error, as a far larger clone is one base away. This entry comes from a study of regulatory T cells in long-lasting Graves disease. Specified time point: newly diagnosed GD, antithyroid drugs for less than 3 months. Extracted RNA from PBMCs served as the source of the TCR library. This CDR3 has 14 residues. Germline V gene sequence: CDR1 SNHLY, CDR2 FYNNEI. Building of the TCR beta libraries involved iRepertoire HTBI primers and Arm-PCR of CDR3 regions. Each CDR3 protein is one row after TCRdb ran MiXCR on the multiplex PCR reads. The data hold more than 350,000 distinct CDR3 sequences, with under 15% observed a single time. The same sample was also studied in work on T cells in Graves' hyperthyroidism and ophthalmopathy. This second study notes: HTBI primers were employed in a first-round RT-PCR of the TCR CDR3. In simple terms, a model built on 13 V-J features told ophthalmopathy apart from stable hyperthyroidism.

The source material was peripheral blood mononuclear cells (PBMCs), sampled at new diagnosis, from a patient treated with antithyroid drugs. The sequence was obtained from a woman aged 25 to 39 with Graves disease. The chain links TRBV2 to TRBJ2-7; 9 bases are shared with TRBD2. Here the CDR3 reads CAGSLGTSNYEQYF. The DNA for the CDR3 is TGTGCCGGCAGCTTAGGGACTAGCAACTACGAGCAGTACTTC.